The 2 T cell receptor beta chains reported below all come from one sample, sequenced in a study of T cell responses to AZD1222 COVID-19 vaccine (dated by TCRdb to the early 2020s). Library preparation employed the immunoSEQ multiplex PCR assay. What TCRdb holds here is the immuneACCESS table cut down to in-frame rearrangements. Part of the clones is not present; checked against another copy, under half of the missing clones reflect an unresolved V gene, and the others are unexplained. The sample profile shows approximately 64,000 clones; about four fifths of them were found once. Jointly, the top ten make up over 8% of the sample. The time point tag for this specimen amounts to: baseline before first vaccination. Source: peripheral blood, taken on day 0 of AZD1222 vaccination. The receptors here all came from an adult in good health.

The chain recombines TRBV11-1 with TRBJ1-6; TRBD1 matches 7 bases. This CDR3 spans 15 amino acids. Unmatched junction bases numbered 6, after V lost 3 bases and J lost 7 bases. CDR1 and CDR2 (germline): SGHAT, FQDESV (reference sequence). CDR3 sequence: CASSLPRGRNSPLHF. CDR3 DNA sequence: TGTGCCAGCAGCTTGCCCAGGGGGAGGAATTCACCCCTCCACTTT.

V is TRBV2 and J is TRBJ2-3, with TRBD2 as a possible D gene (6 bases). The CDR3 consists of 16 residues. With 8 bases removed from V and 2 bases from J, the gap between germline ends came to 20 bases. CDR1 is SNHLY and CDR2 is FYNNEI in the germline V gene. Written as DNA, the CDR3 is TGTGCCAGCGGTGGCCCCCTGGGGGGTATCACAGATACGCAGTATTTT. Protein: CASGGPLGGITDTQYF.